The table lists the clone carrying this T cell receptor (beta chain) with a few counts. This specimen comes from a study of regulatory T cells in long-lasting Graves disease. Construction of the TCR beta libraries employed iRepertoire HTBI primers in conjunction with Arm-PCR of CDR3 regions. TCRdb analysed the multiplex PCR reads with MiXCR anew, one entry per CDR3 protein. The sample gives a few hundred thousand distinct CDR3 sequences, roughly 25% of which show up once; under 35% is in the top ten. Time point specified: persistent/refractory GD, antithyroid drugs over 5 years with positive TRAb. Isolated PBMC RNA provided the starting material for the TCR library. The germline V gene encodes CDR1 SEHNR and CDR2 FQNEAQ (reference sequence). This CDR3 region has 14 residues. V lost 1 base, J lost 3 bases, and 9 bases lay in between.

This specimen consisted of peripheral blood mononuclear cells (PBMCs), obtained when the disease was refractory, from a patient treated with antithyroid drugs. The sequence came from a woman aged 40 to 55 with Graves disease. This sequence joins TRBV7-9 and TRBJ1-1; possibly TRBD1 for D (6 bases). As DNA, the CDR3 is TGTGCCAGCAGCTTAGAAGGGGGTGACACTGAAGCTTTCTTT. Translating gives CASSLEGGDTEAFF.